Each of the 27 T cell receptor beta chains below was sequenced from the same sample in a study of blood T cell repertoires in COVID-19. TCRdb keeps only in-frame clones here, not all; method: immunoSEQ multiplex PCR. The table shows around 230,000 clones, with 65% to 90% occurring only once. The sample taken for sequencing was peripheral blood. The receptors were gathered from a man between 50 and 59 years old with COVID-19, enrolled during active disease.

The CDR3 bases are TGTGCCAGCAGCCAAGATGGGCCAAGCAATCAGCCCCAGCATTTT. Translated: CASSQDGPSNQPQHF. The V call is TRBV3-1 (or the pseudogene TRBV3-2), the J call TRBJ1-5; D call uncertain. The CDR3 is 15 amino acids. Germline CDR1 LGHDT, CDR2 YNNKEL (reference sequence). Deletions cut 0 bases from V and 1 base from J, with 7 bases between.

The chain uses TRBV6-5 and TRBJ1-1; D possibly corresponds to TRBD1 (6 bases). There are 12 residues in the CDR3. The V end was cut by 6 bases, the J end by 3 bases, with 8 bases between. CDR1 and CDR2 from the germline V gene are MNHEY and SVGAGI. CDR3: CASRGQDTEAFF. In DNA, the CDR3 is TGTGCCAGCAGGGGACAAGACACTGAAGCTTTCTTT.

This chain links TRBV7-9 with TRBJ1-5, with D possibly being TRBD1 (5 bases). The CDR3 sequence is 15 residues long. The V end was cut by 7 bases, the J end by 4 bases, with 17 bases between. From germline, CDR1 is SEHNR and CDR2 FQNEAQ (reference sequence). The CDR3, as DNA: TGTGCCAGCACCATGGGGGGGGGTCTTAATCAGCCCCAGCATTTT. Protein: CASTMGGGLNQPQHF. Complete variable domain (other parts from reference TRBV7-9 and TRBJ1-5): DTGVSQNPRHKITKRGQNVTFRCDPISEHNRLYWYRQTLGQGPEFLTYFQNEAQLEKSRLLSDRFSAERPKGSFSTLEIQRTEQGDSAMYLCASTMGGGLNQPQHFGDGTRLSIL.

The chain recombines TRBV7-3 with TRBJ2-2; 8 bases align to TRBD1. The germline gives CDR1 SGHTA, CDR2 FQGTGA. This CDR3 is 15 amino acids long. After removal of 5 bases from V and 5 bases from J, the junction contained 7 bases not matched to a gene. DNA of the CDR3: TGTGCCAGCAGCCCCGGACAGGGCCCGACCGGGGAGCTGTTTTTT. Translation: CASSPGQGPTGELFF. Full variable domain (rest looked up from reference TRBV7-3 and TRBJ2-2): GAGVSQTPSNKVTEKGKYVELRCDPISGHTALYWYRQSLGQGPEFLIYFQGTGAADDSGLPNDRFFAVRPEGSVSTLKIQRTERGDSAVYLCASSPGQGPTGELFFGEGSRLTVL.

This clone was observed a single time. The CDR3 DNA reads as TGTGCCAGCAGTGGCAGGGGAAAATACTACGAGCAGTACTTC. Translation: CASSGRGKYYEQYF. J is TRBJ2-7 and V is TRBV27; possibly TRBD1 for D (6 bases). Germline CDR1 is MNHEY and CDR2 is SMNVEV (reference sequence). The CDR3 is 14 amino acids. The ends were cut back, 5 bases at V and 3 bases at J, with 14 bases in the middle.

The chain uses TRBV7-9 and TRBJ1-2; 8 nucleotides match TRBD1. Germline CDR1 reads SEHNR; CDR2 reads FQNEAQ (reference sequence). Trimming took 5 bases from V and 8 from J; bases not matched to a gene: 13. The length of the CDR3 is 15 residues. CDR3 sequence (DNA): TGTGCCAGCAGCCCTAGGGCGCAGGGGGCAGGGGGCTACACCTTC. Protein sequence: CASSPRAQGAGGYTF.

There are a few counts of this clone. The chain links TRBV21-1 to TRBJ2-5; the table assigns TRBD2, which was not confirmed against the DNA. TRBV21-1 is annotated as a pseudogene. The CDR3 loop spans 17 amino acids. CDR3 in DNA: TGTGCCAGCAGCAAAGTTGTTAAGCGGGGACACCAAGAGACCCAGTACTTC. Translated: CASSKVVKRGHQETQYF.

In DNA, the CDR3 is TGTGCCAGCAGCATCCCGACAGACATTTACAATGAGCAGTTCTTC. Its translation: CASSIPTDIYNEQFF. The V call is TRBV21-1, the J call TRBJ2-1; TRBD1, the table's D call, was not compared with the DNA. TRBV21-1 is assigned pseudogene status. CDR3 length: 15 residues.

This clone was recorded once. Other DNA sequences in the same sample also yield this CDR3. The chain is built from TRBV28 and TRBJ2-7; TRBD1 aligns across 10 bases. The CDR3 has 15 amino acids. V shed 6 bases and J 2 bases; nucleotides not matched to a gene: 7. Per germline, CDR1 MDHEN and CDR2 SYDVKM. CDR3 in DNA: TGTGCCAGCAGCCTCAGCGGGACAGGGGCCTACGAGCAGTACTTC. This gives the protein CASSLSGTGAYEQYF.

The chain combines TRBV9 with TRBJ1-1, with D possibly being TRBD1 (5 bases). The V end lost 0 bases, the J end lost 0 bases, and 9 bases lay between the germline ends. The germline V gene encodes CDR1 SGDLS and CDR2 YYNGEE. The CDR3 is made up of 15 amino acids. In DNA form, the CDR3 reads TGTGCCAGCAGCGTAGAATCACAGGTGAACACTGAAGCTTTCTTT. Protein product: CASSVESQVNTEAFF. Full variable domain (outside the CDR3, taken from reference TRBV9 and TRBJ1-1): DSGVTQTPKHLITATGQRVTLRCSPRSGDLSVYWYQQSLDQGLQFLIQYYNGEERAKGNILERFSAQQFPDLHSELNLSSLELGDSALYFCASSVESQVNTEAFFGQGTRLTVV.

The rearrangement uses TRBV6-1 and TRBJ1-2; 7 nucleotides align to TRBD1. V was clipped by 2 bases and J by 2 bases; unmatched bases: 8. Germline assignment: CDR1 MNHNS and CDR2 SASEGT. The CDR3 consists of 16 residues. The CDR3 sequence is CASSEPGTVPNYGYTF. The CDR3, as DNA: TGTGCCAGCAGTGAACCCGGGACAGTACCCAACTATGGCTACACCTTC.

The chain is built from TRBV3-1 (or the pseudogene TRBV3-2) and TRBJ1-1; D is perhaps TRBD1 (6 bases). V lost 4 bases and J 7 bases, leaving 16 bases between the germline ends. The CDR3 has 14 residues. Germline V gene data show CDR1 as LGHDT and CDR2 as YNNKEL (reference sequence). The CDR3 sequence: CASSPRGGQGEAFF. CDR3 nucleotide sequence: TGTGCCAGCAGCCCCCGGGGGGGGCAGGGTGAAGCTTTCTTT.

The V call is TRBV10-3, the J call TRBJ1-2, with a weak D call TRBD1 (6 bases). Trimming stripped 6 bases from V and 3 bases from J, with 11 bases between. The CDR3 consists of 13 residues. CDR1 and CDR2 (germline): ENHRY, SYGVKD. The CDR3 bases are TGTGCCATCAGAAGCCAGGGGTACTATGGCTACACCTTC. Its translation: CAIRSQGYYGYTF.

V is TRBV10-2 and J is TRBJ1-2, with D unresolved. The CDR3 is 12 residues long. Germline lookup yields CDR1 WSHSY and CDR2 SAAADI. Trimming stripped 10 bases from V and 10 bases from J, with 19 bases between. The CDR3 region is CATASGRFDYTF. The CDR3 DNA reads TGCGCCACCGCGTCAGGCAGGTTTGACTACACCTTC.

The count of this clone is one. This chain connects TRBV7-9 to TRBJ1-1; TRBD1 matches 8 bases. Germline CDR1 is SEHNR and CDR2 is FQNEAQ (reference sequence). After removal of 5 bases from V and 1 base from J, the junction contained 9 bases not matched to a gene. The CDR3 sequence is 16 residues long. The CDR3 bases are TGTGCCAGCAGCCCCGGGACAGGCTCTTCGAACACTGAAGCTTTCTTT. Translation gives CASSPGTGSSNTEAFF. Filled out from reference TRBV7-9 and TRBJ1-1, the complete variable domain reads DTGVSQNPRHKITKRGQNVTFRCDPISEHNRLYWYRQTLGQGPEFLTYFQNEAQLEKSRLLSDRFSAERPKGSFSTLEIQRTEQGDSAMYLCASSPGTGSSNTEAFFGQGTRLTVV.

The CDR3 sequence is CASSPPFSGGLSTQYF. The CDR3 DNA sequence: TGTGCCAGCAGCCCCCCTTTCAGCGGGGGGCTATCGACGCAGTATTTT. This chain joins TRBV3-1 (or the pseudogene TRBV3-2) and TRBJ2-3, with TRBD2 matching 9 bases. CDR3 length equals 16 residues. V dropped 4 bases and J dropped 9; count of bases not matched to a gene: 14. Germline CDR1 is LGHDT and CDR2 is YNNKEL (reference sequence).

V and J are TRBV5-1 and TRBJ1-2, with D unclear. The CDR3 spans 13 residues. Germline V gene lookup returns CDR1 SGHRS and CDR2 YFSETQ. V dropped 3 bases and J dropped 5 bases, with 11 bases sitting between them. CDR3 nucleotide sequence: TGCGCCAGCAGCTCATTGGGCGCGTATGGCTACACCTTC. Translating it yields CASSSLGAYGYTF.

The chain uses TRBV18 and TRBJ2-4; 10 nucleotides align to TRBD1. The CDR3 is 12 amino acids. V dropped 5 bases and J dropped 8; count of bases not matched to a gene: 0. Germline CDR1 is KGHSH and CDR2 is LQKENI. The CDR3 sequence: CASSGQGDIQYF. The CDR3, as DNA: TGTGCCAGCTCAGGACAGGGGGACATTCAGTACTTC.

This clone has just one count. The CDR3 bases are TGTGCCAGCTCCCAAAGACAGGGAGAGAACACTGAAGCTTTCTTT. Protein sequence: CASSQRQGENTEAFF. The chain couples TRBV18 to TRBJ1-1; 7 nucleotides line up with TRBD1. Trimming removed 6 bases from V and 1 base from J; junction bases left unmatched: 8. The CDR3 loop spans 15 amino acids. Germline CDR1 KGHSH, CDR2 LQKENI.

This chain joins TRBV7-2 and TRBJ2-7; possibly TRBD1 for D (6 bases). The CDR3 has 13 residues. Germline V gene data show CDR1 as SGHTA and CDR2 as FQGNSA. The V gene lost 3 bases and the J gene lost 7 bases, with 13 bases spanning the gap. CDR3 DNA sequence: TGTGCCAGCAGCTTCCTCCGGGACAAGGAGCAGTACTTC. Amino acid sequence: CASSFLRDKEQYF.

V and J are TRBV24-1 and TRBJ2-3; 10 bases line up with TRBD2. CDR3 length: 17 amino acids. V shed 1 base, J shed 1 base, and the junction held 4 bases outside the gene matches. Germline lookup yields CDR1 KGHDR and CDR2 SFDVKD. The CDR3 region has the DNA TGTGCCACCAGTGATTTTGGACTAGCGGACCGCACAGATACGCAGTATTTT. Its translation is CATSDFGLADRTDTQYF.

DNA for the CDR3: TGCGCCAGCAGCGAAGGGGGGGTCCGGCCTTACGAGCAGTACTTC. Translation: CASSEGGVRPYEQYF. This sequence joins TRBV4-1 and TRBJ2-7, with D maybe TRBD2 (7 bases). Per germline, CDR1 MGHRA and CDR2 YSYEKL. The CDR3 has 15 residues. Between the trimmed V and J ends, which lost 5 bases and 4 bases, there was a span of 18 bases.

This chain connects TRBV27 to TRBJ1-6; 8 bases are shared with TRBD1. The length of the CDR3 is 18 residues. Germline loops: CDR1 MNHEY, CDR2 SMNVEV (reference sequence). The V gene end was trimmed by 3 bases and the J gene end by 6 bases; junction bases not matched to a gene: 13. The CDR3 loop reads CASSFVWNQGAGNSPLHF. DNA for the CDR3: TGTGCCAGCAGTTTTGTGTGGAATCAGGGGGCAGGTAATTCACCCCTCCACTTT.

The V gene is TRBV3-1 (or the pseudogene TRBV3-2), the J gene TRBJ2-1, with D perhaps TRBD1 (6 bases). The CDR3 spans 15 residues. Germline CDR1 is LGHDT and CDR2 is YNNKEL (reference sequence). V dropped 0 bases and J dropped 3 bases, with 9 bases sitting between them. In DNA form, the CDR3 reads TGTGCCAGCAGCCAAGATCAGGGGTTCTACAATGAGCAGTTCTTC. Translated: CASSQDQGFYNEQFF.

The J gene is TRBJ2-1, the V gene TRBV4-3; D may be TRBD2 (5 bases). This CDR3 comprises 16 residues. The germline gives CDR1 LGHNA, CDR2 YSLEER. The V and J ends lost 0 bases and 6 bases respectively, with 15 bases between them. CDR3 sequence reads: CASSQEPDSAGNEQFF. The CDR3, as DNA: TGCGCCAGCAGCCAAGAACCGGACTCAGCTGGCAATGAGCAGTTCTTC.

CDR3 protein: CATSGTSGGHQETQYF. As DNA, the CDR3 is TGTGCCACCAGCGGGACTAGCGGGGGGCACCAAGAGACCCAGTACTTC. This rearrangement joins TRBV15 to TRBJ2-5, with TRBD2 identical over 15 bases. The germline gives CDR1 LNHNV, CDR2 YYDKDF (reference sequence). CDR3 length: 16 residues. Trimming took 5 bases from V and 0 from J; bases not matched to a gene: 1.

J is TRBJ2-4 and V is TRBV5-4; a weak D match, TRBD1 (6 bases). This CDR3 spans 17 amino acids. From germline, CDR1 is SGHNT and CDR2 YYREEE (reference sequence). Deletions cut 2 bases from V and 8 bases from J, with 23 bases between. This chain's CDR3 is CASSFDPAPGRGDIQYF. The CDR3 coding sequence is TGTGCCAGCAGCTTCGATCCCGCCCCCGGCAGGGGTGACATTCAGTACTTC.